The next 5 T cell receptor beta chains were all read from a single sample in a study of cytotoxic CD8 clonotypes in ibrutinib-treated CLL. Clones were read by immunoSEQ multiplex PCR, and TCRdb kept only the in-frame ones, dropping some. The sample records nearly 85,000 clones, about four fifths being singletons. The sample consisted of PBMCs, taken after 12 months of ibrutinib treatment. Every receptor here comes from a human donor with chronic lymphocytic leukemia.

This chain links TRBV11-2 with TRBJ2-2; possibly TRBD1 or TRBD2 for D (7 bases each). CDR1 and CDR2 from the germline V gene are SGHAT and FQNNGV. Trimming took off 8 bases at V and 1 base at J, with 14 bases between the two ends. The length of the CDR3 is 15 residues. The CDR3: CASRSGTVNTGELFF. The CDR3, as DNA: TGTGCCAGCCGAAGCGGGACAGTGAACACCGGGGAGCTGTTTTTT.

The chain's CDR3 is CASSPQGGTNYGYTF. The CDR3 DNA reads as TGTGCCAGCAGCCCACAGGGGGGCACGAACTATGGCTACACCTTC. The V call is TRBV11-1, the J call TRBJ1-2; 8 positions match TRBD1. Germline CDR1 reads SGHAT; CDR2 reads FQDESV (reference sequence). This CDR3 has 15 amino acids. V gave up 5 bases and J gave up 2 bases; unmatched junction bases: 7. Filled out from reference TRBV11-1 and TRBJ1-2, the complete variable domain reads EAEVAQSPRYKITEKSQAVAFWCDPISGHATLYWYRQILGQGPELLVQFQDESVVDDSQLPKDRFSAERLKGVDSTLKIQPAELGDSAMYLCASSPQGGTNYGYTFGSGTRLTVV.

This clone is medium-sized by share. This chain joins TRBV30 and TRBJ1-1; D not resolved. Germline V gene sequence: CDR1 GTSNPN, CDR2 SVGIG (reference sequence). The CDR3 spans 11 residues. Trimming pared 3 bases from V and 8 bases from J, leaving 10 bases between. The CDR3 bases are TGTGCCTGGAGCGGGAAACGAGAAGCTTTCTTT. It is translated as CAWSGKREAFF. The whole variable domain, filled in from reference TRBV30 and TRBJ1-1, reads SQTIHQWPATLVQPVGSPLSLECTVEGTSNPNLYWYRQAAGRGLQLLFYSVGIGQISSEVPQNLSASRPQDRQFILSSKKLLLSDSGFYLCAWSGKREAFFGQGTRLTVV.

The chain combines TRBV7-2 with TRBJ2-7; 8 positions agree with TRBD1. The J segment lost 1 base and the V segment lost 5 bases, leaving 7 bases of the junction unmatched. The CDR3 loop spans 15 amino acids. Germline V lookup: CDR1 SGHTA, CDR2 FQGNSA. Here the CDR3 DNA reads TGTGCCAGCAGCCTAGGGACAGGCTATTCCTACGAGCAGTACTTC. Translating it yields CASSLGTGYSYEQYF. The whole variable domain, remainder taken from reference TRBV7-2 and TRBJ2-7, is GAGVSQSPSNKVTEKGKDVELRCDPISGHTALYWYRQSLGQGLEFLIYFQGNSAPDKSGLPSDRFSAERTGGSVSTLTIQRTQQEDSAVYLCASSLGTGYSYEQYFGPGTRLTVT.

This clone was seen only a few times. V is TRBV18 and J is TRBJ2-3; TRBD1 matches 9 bases. The CDR3 totals 14 residues. CDR1 and CDR2 (germline): KGHSH, LQKENI. The ends lost 2 bases at V and 6 bases at J; junction bases unmatched: 3. Written as DNA, the CDR3 is TGTGCCAGCTCACCAGGACAGGGGCGCGATACGCAGTATTTT. It encodes CASSPGQGRDTQYF.